This TCR beta chain stems from a study of shared clonotypes between healthy human individuals. Whole-study results and caveats: Read depth was anticipated to influence clonotype sharing among donors.

Adult Caucasians living in Nashville, Tennessee made up all of the donors. In the case of this clone: Its antigen remains unknown. An end of the junction does not agree with germline; a read error may underlie this.

In the source study's methods: ImmunoSEQ sequences covered only the junction and lacked quality scores; filtering therefore differed. Assay used: immunoSEQ multiplex PCR; TCRdb lists only in-frame clones, some missing. The V and J calls and clone size were taken over from that table, and D and trimming were inferred from the DNA. The data contain about 470,000 clones, 75% to 85% of them seen just once; the ten biggest clones take up about 12%. Germline-derived CDR1 and CDR2 are GTSNPN and SVGIG (reference sequence). There are 12 residues in the CDR3. Input material: PBMCs. The V and J genes are TRBV30 and TRBJ1-3; D ambiguous. This sequence was found in a woman aged 40-49 years in good health. Some clones in this sample may be carry-over from other donors' samples. For the CDR3, the DNA is TGTGCCTGGAGGGATATTGGAAACACCACATATTTT. This encodes CAWRDIGNTTYF. The full variable domain, its missing parts supplied by reference TRBV30 and TRBJ1-3, is SQTIHQWPATLVQPVGSPLSLECTVEGTSNPNLYWYRQAAGRGLQLLFYSVGIGQISSEVPQNLSASRPQDRQFILSSKKLLLSDSGFYLCAWRDIGNTTYFGEGSWLTVV.